A single sample gave rise to the 9 T cell receptor beta chains below, sequenced in a study of cytomegalovirus exposure and HLA in healthy donors. Primers for the PCR totalled 60 Vbeta and 13 Jbeta. Using immunoSEQ multiplex PCR, the repertoire was profiled, and TCRdb retains in-frame clones only, with some absent. The sample consists of about 190,000 clones, roughly four fifths of them appearing once. Input material: PBMCs. These receptors were obtained from a woman younger than 30 in good health and CMV-seronegative.

V usage is TRBV27 and J usage is TRBJ2-3; 9 positions agree with TRBD2. Germline assignment: CDR1 MNHEY and CDR2 SMNVEV (reference sequence). The CDR3 has 16 residues. The V and J ends lost 5 bases and 4 bases, in that order; junction bases with no gene match: 10. The CDR3 loop is CASSPLLSGGPDTQYF. The CDR3 coding sequence is TGTGCCAGCAGTCCTCTCCTTAGCGGGGGCCCAGATACGCAGTATTTT.

V is TRBV20-1 and J is TRBJ1-2; possible D gene TRBD1, 5 bases. The CDR3 has 11 residues. The V gene lost 0 bases and the J gene lost 8 bases, with 7 bases spanning the gap. Per the germline V gene, CDR1 is DFQATT and CDR2 is SNEGSKA (reference sequence). CDR3 in DNA: TGCAGTGCTAGAGAAGGGGCGGGCTACACCTTC. Translating it yields CSAREGAGYTF.

This sequence joins TRBV6-5 and TRBJ2-5, with D possibly TRBD2 on 5 matching bases. The DNA matches TRBJ2-7 better at its end, which makes the J call doubtful. The CDR3 has 11 residues. CDR1 and CDR2 from the germline V gene are MNHEY and SVGAGI. This CDR3 reads CASRGPYEQYF. CDR3 coding DNA: TGTGCCAGCCGGGGTCCCTACGAGCAGTACTTC.

This clone was seen a few times. The rearrangement uses TRBV25-1 and TRBJ1-5; TRBD1 aligns across 7 bases. The CDR3 length is 15 residues. Trimming took 4 bases from V and 6 from J; bases not matched to a gene: 9. The germline V gene has CDR1 MGHDK and CDR2 SYGVNS. CDR3 bases: TGTGCCAGCAGTGCCAACTTGGGACAGCCTCAGCCCCAGCATTTT. It encodes CASSANLGQPQPQHF.

V is TRBV4-1 and J is TRBJ2-1; possibly TRBD1 for D (5 bases). From germline, CDR1 is MGHRA and CDR2 YSYEKL. Trimming pared 5 bases from V and 0 bases from J, leaving 11 bases between. This CDR3 is built from 15 residues. CDR3 in DNA: TGCGCCAGCAGCGAGGACACCCGCTCCTACAATGAGCAGTTCTTC. Translation gives CASSEDTRSYNEQFF.

The chain links TRBV7-2 to TRBJ1-1; 10 positions agree with TRBD1. V shed 5 bases, J shed 1 base, and the junction held 1 base outside the gene matches. The CDR3 has 14 residues. Germline V gene data show CDR1 as SGHTA and CDR2 as FQGNSA. The CDR3 DNA follows: TGTGCCAGCAGCGGACAGGGGGGGAACACTGAAGCTTTCTTT. As protein: CASSGQGGNTEAFF.

The chain couples TRBV11-2 to TRBJ2-1, with TRBD2 identical over 10 bases. There are 16 residues in the CDR3. The V gene end was trimmed by 2 bases and the J gene end by 5 bases; junction bases not matched to a gene: 6. Germline assignment: CDR1 SGHAT and CDR2 FQNNGV. The CDR3 DNA reads as TGTGCCAGCAGCTTATACATAGCGGGGGGTGACAATGAGCAGTTCTTC. This sequence encodes CASSLYIAGGDNEQFF.

CDR3 in DNA: TGTGCCAGCAGCCTTATAGCGGGATTCAACGCAGATACGCAGTATTTT. It codes for CASSLIAGFNADTQYF. The V and J genes are TRBV7-3 and TRBJ2-3; 8 nucleotides match TRBD2. The CDR3 consists of 16 residues. After removal of 5 bases from V and 4 bases from J, the junction contained 11 bases not matched to a gene. Per the germline V gene, CDR1 is SGHTA and CDR2 is FQGTGA. Combining the CDR3 with reference TRBV7-3 and TRBJ2-3 gives the whole variable domain GAGVSQTPSNKVTEKGKYVELRCDPISGHTALYWYRQSLGQGPEFLIYFQGTGAADDSGLPNDRFFAVRPEGSVSTLKIQRTERGDSAVYLCASSLIAGFNADTQYFGPGTRLTVL.

This chain joins TRBV30 and TRBJ2-7, with 10 nucleotides matching TRBD2. In germline, CDR1 is GTSNPN, CDR2 SVGIG (reference sequence). The V segment lost 0 bases and the J segment 5 bases; nucleotides outside the gene matches: 10. The CDR3 length is 16 residues. CDR3 in DNA: TGTGCCTGGAGTGTATCGTCTAGCGGGAGAAGCGACGAGCAGTACTTC. Protein sequence: CAWSVSSSGRSDEQYF.